The clone carrying this T cell receptor (beta chain) came up many times. Its specificity is unknown. The record originates from a study of T cells in Graves' hyperthyroidism and ophthalmopathy. Notes on the study in general: Before onset, by a median of about six months, the model predicted ophthalmopathy.

This CDR3 has 18 residues. Trimming removed 0 bases at V and 9 bases at J, with 24 bases between. Germline loops: CDR1 LGHDT, CDR2 YNNKEL (reference sequence). Researchers amplified the TCR beta CDR3 regions from RNA transcripts. HTBI primers were used for first-round RT-PCR of the TCR CDR3. TCRdb re-analysed the multiplex PCR reads in MiXCR, keeping a single row per CDR3 protein. This sample has roughly 380,000 distinct CDR3 sequences, with around 14% found just once. The material sequenced was blood. This receptor was obtained from an older woman with Graves' hyperthyroidism. The rearrangement uses TRBV3-1 and TRBJ2-1, with D possibly matching TRBD2 (5 bases). The CDR3 here is CASSQDGTSWELKREQFF. CDR3 coding DNA: TGTGCCAGCAGCCAAGATGGAACTAGTTGGGAGCTTAAACGTGAGCAGTTCTTC.